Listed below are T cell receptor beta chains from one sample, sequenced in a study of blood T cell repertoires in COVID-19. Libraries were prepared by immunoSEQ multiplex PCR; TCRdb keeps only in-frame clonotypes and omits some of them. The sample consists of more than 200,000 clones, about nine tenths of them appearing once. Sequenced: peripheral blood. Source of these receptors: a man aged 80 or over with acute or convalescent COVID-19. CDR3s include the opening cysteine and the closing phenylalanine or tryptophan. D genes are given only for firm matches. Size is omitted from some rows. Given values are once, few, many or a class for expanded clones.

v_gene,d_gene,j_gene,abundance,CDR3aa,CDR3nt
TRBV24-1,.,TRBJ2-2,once,CATGPRQGNTGELFF,TGTGCCACCGGCCCCAGGCAGGGGAACACCGGGGAGCTGTTTTTT
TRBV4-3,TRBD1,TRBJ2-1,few,CASSQMGTGVNEQFF,TGCGCCAGCAGCCAGATGGGGACAGGGGTCAATGAGCAGTTCTTC
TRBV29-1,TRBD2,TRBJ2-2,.,CSVKTSGNTGELFF,TGCAGCGTCAAGACTAGCGGGAACACCGGGGAGCTGTTTTTT
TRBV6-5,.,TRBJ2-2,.,CASALGVFHTGELFF,TGTGCCAGCGCATTAGGGGTATTTCACACCGGGGAGCTGTTTTTT
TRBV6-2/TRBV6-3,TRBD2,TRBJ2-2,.,CASSYSTAGAPNTGELFF,TGTGCCAGCAGTTACTCGACAGCGGGGGCACCGAACACCGGGGAGCTGTTTTTT
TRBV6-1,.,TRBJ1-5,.,CASSEQDSNQPQHF,TGTGCCAGCAGTGAACAGGATAGCAATCAGCCCCAGCATTTT
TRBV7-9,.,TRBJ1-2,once,CASSLSGDYGYTF,TGTGCCAGCAGCTTAAGCGGGGACTATGGCTACACCTTC
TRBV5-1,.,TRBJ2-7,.,CASGLRDMAYEQYF,TGCGCCAGCGGCCTCCGGGACATGGCCTACGAGCAGTACTTC
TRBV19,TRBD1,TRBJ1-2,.,CASQGGGGNYGYTF,TGTGCCAGCCAAGGGGGCGGAGGAAACTATGGCTACACCTTC
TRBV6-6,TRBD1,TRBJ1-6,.,CASSMDRERSSPLHF,TGTGCCAGCAGCATGGACAGGGAACGTAGTTCACCCCTCCACTTT
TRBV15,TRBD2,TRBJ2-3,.,CATSRLAVSTDTQYF,TGTGCCACCAGCAGACTAGCGGTTAGCACAGATACGCAGTATTTT
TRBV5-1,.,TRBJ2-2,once,CASTLGPTLTGELFF,TGCGCCAGCACTCTGGGGCCGACGCTCACCGGGGAGCTGTTTTTT
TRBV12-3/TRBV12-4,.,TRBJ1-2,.,CASSWGTYGYTF,TGTGCCAGCAGTTGGGGCACCTATGGCTACACCTTC
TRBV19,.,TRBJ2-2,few,CASSRGNAGELFF,TGTGCCAGTAGTAGAGGCAACGCCGGGGAGCTGTTTTTT
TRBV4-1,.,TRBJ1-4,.,CASSQDTAGVWEKLFF,TGCGCCAGCAGCCAAGATACGGCAGGGGTCTGGGAAAAACTGTTTTTT
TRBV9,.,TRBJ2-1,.,CASTVAAGPYNEQFF,TGTGCCAGCACTGTGGCGGCGGGCCCCTACAATGAGCAGTTCTTC
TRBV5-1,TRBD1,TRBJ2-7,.,CASSSGTALEQYF,TGCGCCAGCAGCTCCGGGACAGCCCTGGAGCAGTACTTC